This TCR beta chain originates from a study of blood T cell repertoires in COVID-19. This table comes from immunoSEQ multiplex PCR, and its TCRdb copy is limited to in-frame clones, with some not included. The sample holds 97,000 or so clones, about nine tenths seen once. The clonotype originates from a man between 45 and 60 years old with acute or convalescent COVID-19. Input material: peripheral blood.

The CDR3 is CASSDFGQGPYNSPLHF. CDR3 DNA: TGTGCCAGCAGTGACTTTGGACAGGGCCCCTATAATTCACCCCTCCACTTT. V gene TRBV25-1 combines with J gene TRBJ1-6; 8 bases map to TRBD1. CDR1 is MGHDK and CDR2 is SYGVNS in the germline V gene. With V trimmed by 3 bases and J by 2 bases, 6 bases remained unmatched. There are 17 residues in the CDR3.